These 5 T cell receptor beta chains share one sample of origin, sequenced in a study of T-cell reconstitution after alpha-beta-depleted transplantation in children. Unique molecular identifiers were incorporated during preparation of the TCRbeta library. TCRdb re-analysed the PCR reads in MiXCR, keeping a single row per CDR3 protein. The data hold around 600,000 distinct CDR3 sequences, with 16% observed a single time. The specimen comprised PBMCs from the stem cell graft donor, sampled from the stem cell graft. These receptors came from a human donor who donated a stem cell graft to a child with acute myeloid leukemia.

This clonotype was observed a few times. This rearrangement joins TRBV20-1 to TRBJ2-2; D is undetermined. CDR1 is DFQATT and CDR2 is SNEGSKA in the germline V gene (reference sequence). With 2 bases removed from V and 4 bases from J, the gap between germline ends came to 11 bases. This CDR3 is 14 amino acids long. The CDR3 here is CSARSLSGTGELFF. The DNA for the CDR3 is TGCAGTGCTAGATCCCTATCGGGCACCGGGGAGCTGTTTTTT.

Many counts were recorded for this clonotype. V is TRBV5-1 and J is TRBJ2-5; unclear D gene. Trimming shortened V by 7 bases and J by 5 bases, and 9 bases separated the two germline ends. CDR1 and CDR2 from the germline V gene are SGHRS and YFSETQ. CDR3 length equals 11 residues. This CDR3 is CASRLTETQYF. The CDR3 DNA is TGCGCCAGCCGCCTGACGGAGACCCAGTACTTC. Full variable domain (remainder filled in from reference TRBV5-1 and TRBJ2-5): KAGVTQTPRYLIKTRGQQVTLSCSPISGHRSVSWYQQTPGQGLQFLFEYFSETQRNKGNFPGRFSGRQFSNSRSEMNVSTLELGDSALYLCASRLTETQYFGPGTRLLVL.

The chain carries TRBV4-2 and TRBJ2-3; D remains ambiguous. Per the germline V gene, CDR1 is LGHNA and CDR2 is YNFKEQ. This CDR3 has 13 residues. Deletions cut 4 bases from V and 5 bases from J, with 10 bases between. This chain's CDR3 is CASSLKIRDTQYF. CDR3 sequence (DNA): TGTGCCAGCAGCCTCAAGATTAGAGATACGCAGTATTTT.

The chain couples TRBV6-2 or TRBV6-3 to TRBJ1-2; tentatively, D is TRBD1 (6 bases). Per the germline V gene, CDR1 is MNHEY and CDR2 is SVGEGT. With 5 bases removed from V and 4 bases from J, the gap between germline ends came to 14 bases. This CDR3 comprises 14 residues. This CDR3 is CASSLQGRGYGYTF. CDR3 nucleotide sequence: TGTGCCAGCAGTCTCCAGGGGCGCGGCTATGGCTACACCTTC.

This clonotype was found a few times. The V and J genes are TRBV24-1 and TRBJ2-1; D possibly corresponds to TRBD2 (6 bases). The CDR3 contains 13 residues. CDR1 is KGHDR and CDR2 is SFDVKD in the germline V gene. The ends were cut back, 7 bases at V and 4 bases at J, with 10 bases in the middle. The CDR3 here is CATSGRDYNEQFF. CDR3 bases: TGTGCCACCAGCGGGCGGGATTACAATGAGCAGTTCTTC.